This T cell receptor (beta chain) was recorded in a study of OX40 agonist ivuxolimab in advanced cancers. In the study overall: Ivuxolimab was administered intravenously to patients at 0.01 to 10 mg/kg every 2 weeks. Study-wide results and caveats: Among the nonresponders, some also had low normalized T-cell clonal expansion. By week 6 at 0.1 to 3.0 mg/kg, blood CD4+ and CD8+ T cells had expanded clonally.

The method was immunoSEQ multiplex PCR; TCRdb's version includes in-frame clones alone and lacks a portion of them. The sample shows some 64,000 clones, 92% of them seen only once. Germline CDR1 is MNHEY and CDR2 is SMNVEV (reference sequence). After removal of 5 bases from V and 2 bases from J, the junction contained 1 base not matched to a gene. This CDR3 region has 14 residues. Points on this clone: Its target is not known.

The receptor was derived from an adult with an advanced solid tumor such as melanoma, head and neck, liver or kidney cancer. The rearrangement links TRBV27 to TRBJ2-1; 9 nucleotides agree with TRBD2. The sequences come from CD4+ or CD8+ T cells sorted from blood, collected in a trial of the OX40 agonist ivuxolimab. In nucleotides, the CDR3 is TGTGCCAGCAGTCTAGCGGGACCCTACAATGAGCAGTTCTTC. Translating it yields CASSLAGPYNEQFF.